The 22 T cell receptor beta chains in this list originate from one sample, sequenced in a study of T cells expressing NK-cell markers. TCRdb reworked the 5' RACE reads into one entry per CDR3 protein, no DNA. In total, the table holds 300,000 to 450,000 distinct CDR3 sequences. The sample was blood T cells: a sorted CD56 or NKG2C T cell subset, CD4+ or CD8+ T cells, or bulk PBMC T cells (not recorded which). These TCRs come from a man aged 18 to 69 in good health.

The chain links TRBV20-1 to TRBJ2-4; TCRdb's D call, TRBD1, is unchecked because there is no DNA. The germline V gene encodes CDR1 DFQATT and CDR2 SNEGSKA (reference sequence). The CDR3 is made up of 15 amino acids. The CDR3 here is CSAEPGQGRKNIQYF.

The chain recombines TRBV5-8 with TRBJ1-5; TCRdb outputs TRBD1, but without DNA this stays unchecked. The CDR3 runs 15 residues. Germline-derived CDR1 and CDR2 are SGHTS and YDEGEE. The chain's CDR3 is CASSLGQGVNQPQHF.

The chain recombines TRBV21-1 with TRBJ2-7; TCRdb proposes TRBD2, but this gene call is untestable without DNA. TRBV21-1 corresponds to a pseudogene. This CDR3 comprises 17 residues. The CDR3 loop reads CASGQGSSGGLSYEQYF.

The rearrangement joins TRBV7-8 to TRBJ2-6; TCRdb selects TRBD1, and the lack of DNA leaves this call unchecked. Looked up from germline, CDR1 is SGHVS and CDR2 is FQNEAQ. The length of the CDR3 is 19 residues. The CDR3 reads CASSPVPGQSLSGANVLTF. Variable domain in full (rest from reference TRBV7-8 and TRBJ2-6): GAGVSQSPRYKVAKRGQDVALRCDPISGHVSLFWYQQALGQGPEFLTYFQNEAQLDKSGLPSDRFFAERPEGSVSTLKIQRTQQEDSAVYLCASSPVPGQSLSGANVLTFGAGSRLTVL.

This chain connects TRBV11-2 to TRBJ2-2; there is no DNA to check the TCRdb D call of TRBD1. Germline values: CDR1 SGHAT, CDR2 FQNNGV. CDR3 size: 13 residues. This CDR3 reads CASSTDTTGELFF.

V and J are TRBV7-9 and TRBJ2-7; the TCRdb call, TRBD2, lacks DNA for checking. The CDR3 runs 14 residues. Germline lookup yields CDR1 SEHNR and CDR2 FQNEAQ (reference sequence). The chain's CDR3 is CASSLLGLVHEQYF.

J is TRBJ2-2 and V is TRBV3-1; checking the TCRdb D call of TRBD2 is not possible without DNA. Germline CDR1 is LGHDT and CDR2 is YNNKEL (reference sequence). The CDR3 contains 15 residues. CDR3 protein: CASSPPGLAPGELFF.

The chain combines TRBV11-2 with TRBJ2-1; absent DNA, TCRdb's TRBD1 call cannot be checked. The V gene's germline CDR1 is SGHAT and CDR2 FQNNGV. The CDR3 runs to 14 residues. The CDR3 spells CASSTRGIYNEQFF. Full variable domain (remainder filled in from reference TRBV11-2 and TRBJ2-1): EAGVAQSPRYKIIEKRQSVAFWCNPISGHATLYWYQQILGQGPKLLIQFQNNGVVDDSQLPKDRFSAERLKGVDSTLKIQPAKLEDSAVYLCASSTRGIYNEQFFGPGTRLTVL.

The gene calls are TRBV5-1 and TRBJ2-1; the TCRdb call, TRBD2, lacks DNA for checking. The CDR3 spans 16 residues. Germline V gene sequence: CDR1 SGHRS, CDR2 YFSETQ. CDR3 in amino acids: CASSLEGRSSYNEQFF.

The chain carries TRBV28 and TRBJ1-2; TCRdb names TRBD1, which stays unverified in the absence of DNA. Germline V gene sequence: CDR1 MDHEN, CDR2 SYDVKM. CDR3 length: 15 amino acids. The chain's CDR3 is CASRRAGQGIGGYTF.

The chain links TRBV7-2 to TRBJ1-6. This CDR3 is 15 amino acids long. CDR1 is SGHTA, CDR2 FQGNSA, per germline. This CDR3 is CASSLGSTENSPLHF.

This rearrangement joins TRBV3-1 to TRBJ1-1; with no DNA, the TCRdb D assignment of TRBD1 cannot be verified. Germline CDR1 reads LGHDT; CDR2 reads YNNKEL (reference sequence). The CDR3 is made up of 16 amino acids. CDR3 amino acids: CASSQDNQGVNTEAFF.

This chain's CDR3 is CASSLELAGPSRAETQYF. This chain links TRBV11-2 with TRBJ2-5; lacking DNA, the TRBD2 call made by TCRdb goes unchecked. The CDR3 has 18 residues. CDR1 and CDR2 from the germline V gene are SGHAT and FQNNGV.

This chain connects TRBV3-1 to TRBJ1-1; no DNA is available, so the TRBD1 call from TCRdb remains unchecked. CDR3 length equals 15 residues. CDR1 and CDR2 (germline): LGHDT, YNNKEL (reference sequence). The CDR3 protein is CASSRGLGAATEAFF.

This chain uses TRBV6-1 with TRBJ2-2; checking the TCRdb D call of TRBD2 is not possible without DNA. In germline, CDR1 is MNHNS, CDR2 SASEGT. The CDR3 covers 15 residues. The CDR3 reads CASSVTSAGGEELFF.

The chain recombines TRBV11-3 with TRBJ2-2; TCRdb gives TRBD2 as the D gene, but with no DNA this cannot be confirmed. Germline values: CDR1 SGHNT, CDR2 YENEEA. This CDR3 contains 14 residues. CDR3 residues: CASSQRGNTGELFF. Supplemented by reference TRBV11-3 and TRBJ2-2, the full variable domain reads EAGVVQSPRYKIIEKKQPVAFWCNPISGHNTLYWYLQNLGQGPELLIRYENEEAVDDSQLPKDRFSAERLKGVDSTLKIQPAELGDSAVYLCASSQRGNTGELFFGEGSRLTVL.

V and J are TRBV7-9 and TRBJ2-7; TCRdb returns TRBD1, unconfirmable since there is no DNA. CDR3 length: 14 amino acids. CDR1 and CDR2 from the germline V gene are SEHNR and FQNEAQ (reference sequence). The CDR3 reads CASSTRQFSYEQYF.

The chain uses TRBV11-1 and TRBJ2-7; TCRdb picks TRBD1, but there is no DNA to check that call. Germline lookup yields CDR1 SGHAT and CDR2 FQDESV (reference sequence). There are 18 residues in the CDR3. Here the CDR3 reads CASSLASTRQGGGYEQYF.

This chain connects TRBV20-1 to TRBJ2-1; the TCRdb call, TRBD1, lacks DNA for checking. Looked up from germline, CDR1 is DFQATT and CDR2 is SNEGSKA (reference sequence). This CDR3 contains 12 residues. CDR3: CSASLSDNEQFF.

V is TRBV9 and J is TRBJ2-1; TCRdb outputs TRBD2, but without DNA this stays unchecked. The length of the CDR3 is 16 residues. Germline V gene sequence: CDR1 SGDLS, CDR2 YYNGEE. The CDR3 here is CASSVVPSRGYNEQFF.

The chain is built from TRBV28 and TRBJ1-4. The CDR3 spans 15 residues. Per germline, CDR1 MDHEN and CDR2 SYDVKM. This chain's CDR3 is CASSLSRYRGEKLFF.

The CDR3 region is CATSGGRTNTEAFF. The rearrangement uses TRBV24-1 and TRBJ1-1. The CDR3 consists of 14 residues. CDR1 and CDR2 from the germline V gene are KGHDR and SFDVKD.